This TCR beta chain was identified in a study of post-analysis software for immune sequencing data. Unique molecular identifiers had been added to the TCR beta cDNA libraries. Each CDR3 protein gets one entry after TCRdb re-called the PCR reads with MiXCR. Of approximately 460,000 distinct CDR3 sequences listed, approximately 45% are singletons. CDR1 DFQATT and CDR2 SNEGSKA come from the germline V gene (reference sequence). The CDR3 consists of 17 residues. Comments on this clonotype: Its specificity is unknown. The junction and the germline gene differ at one end; a read error may be behind it.

Findings and caveats of the study: The five TRBV segments detected at higher frequency in patients than in controls included TRBV5-6, TRBV5-1 and TRBV20-1.

V gene TRBV20-1 combines with J gene TRBJ2-1; 8 nucleotides match TRBD1. The source of this sequence is a girl between 10 and 17 years old with multiple sclerosis. The material sequenced was blood. The CDR3 DNA sequence: TGTACCCCCCAGAGGCAGGCCGCGGGACAGGCAAAAAATGAGCAGTTCTTC. Translated, it gives CTPQRQAAGQAKNEQFF.